The T cell receptor (beta chain) under discussion was sequenced for a study of CD8 T cells in ankylosing spondylitis. Study findings and constraints: The study identified a TCR beta motif of about eight highly homologous variants that appeared characteristic of ankylosing spondylitis blood. Earlier literature documents some of the motif variants in reactive arthritis synovial fluid and blood. Disease-linked clones displayed a CD8+ phenotype and appeared relatively rarely in peripheral blood.

TCRdb passed the 5' RACE reads through MiXCR, listing each CDR3 protein once. Of over 95,000 distinct CDR3 sequences detected, almost 8.5% appear once; the ten largest clones hold nearly 10%. The CDR3 loop spans 16 amino acids. The J segment lost 3 bases and the V segment lost 6 bases, leaving 12 bases of the junction unmatched. The V gene's germline CDR1 is MNHNS and CDR2 SASEGT. This clonotype was seen many times. Its antigen is not known. The sequencing sample was made of blood, either unsorted or a sorted T cell fraction (not recorded which). V gene TRBV6-1 combines with J gene TRBJ2-7, with 9 bases identical to TRBD2. The source is a male donor with ankylosing spondylitis or in good health (not recorded which). The CDR3 DNA is TGTGCCAGCAGACGGACCCTAGCGGGGCCGTACTACGAGCAGTACTTC. This sequence encodes CASRRTLAGPYYEQYF.